The present T cell receptor beta chain was sequenced within a study of technical replicates of blood from a handful of donors. Clones were sequenced by immunoSEQ multiplex PCR, and TCRdb holds only the in-frame ones, with some missing. The sample gives under 95,000 clones, approximately 94% of which show up once; 0.25% is in the top ten. The receptor's source is a human donor in good health. Input material: T cells isolated from PBMCs.

The CDR3 loop is CASSGLTGGAGYGYTF. For the CDR3, the DNA is TGTGCCAGCAGTGGACTTACAGGGGGCGCGGGCTATGGCTACACCTTC. The rearrangement links TRBV28 to TRBJ1-2, with 9 bases identical to TRBD1. J gave up 4 bases and V 5 bases, and 11 bases lay outside the gene matches. There are 16 residues in the CDR3. Germline V gene sequence: CDR1 MDHEN, CDR2 SYDVKM.